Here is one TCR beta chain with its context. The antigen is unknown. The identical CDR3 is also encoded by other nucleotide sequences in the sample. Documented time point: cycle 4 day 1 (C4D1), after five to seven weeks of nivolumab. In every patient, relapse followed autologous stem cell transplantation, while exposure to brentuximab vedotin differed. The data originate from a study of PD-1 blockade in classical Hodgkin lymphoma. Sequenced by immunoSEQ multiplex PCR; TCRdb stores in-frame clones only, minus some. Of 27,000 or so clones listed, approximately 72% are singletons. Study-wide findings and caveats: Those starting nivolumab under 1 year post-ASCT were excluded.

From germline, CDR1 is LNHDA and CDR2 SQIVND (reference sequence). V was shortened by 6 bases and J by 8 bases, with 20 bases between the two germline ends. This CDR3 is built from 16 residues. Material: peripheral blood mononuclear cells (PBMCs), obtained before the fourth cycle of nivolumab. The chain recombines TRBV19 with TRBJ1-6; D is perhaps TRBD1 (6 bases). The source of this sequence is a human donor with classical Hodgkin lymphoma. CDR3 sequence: CASSPERDIHYSPLHF. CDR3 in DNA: TGTGCCAGTAGCCCCGAACGGGACATACATTATTCACCCCTCCACTTT.